This T cell receptor (beta chain) was obtained from a study of T-cell reconstitution after alpha-beta-depleted transplantation in children. With 6 bases clipped from V and 3 bases from J, the junction kept 11 bases outside the gene matches. The CDR3 is 17 residues long. Germline V gene lookup returns CDR1 SGHRS and CDR2 YFSETQ. This clonotype was detected only a few times. The antigen is unknown. Overall study results and limits: From newly produced T cells came most of the T-cell counts and diversity one year after transplant. Expanded clones from the graft, numbering several hundred, reportedly supplied alpha-beta T cells about two months after transplant. After transplant, high TCRbeta diversity at day 60 in some patients arose from surviving recipient T cells and thymic progenitors.

The TCRbeta library was prepared with unique molecular identifiers. TCRdb ran MiXCR on the PCR reads and lists one entry per CDR3 protein. The sample includes hundreds of thousands of distinct CDR3 sequences, 13% seen only once; the top ten take 0.79%. This specimen consisted of PBMCs, obtained before TCRalphabeta/CD19-depleted stem cell transplant. The TCR sequence derives from a girl aged 2 to 10 with congenital amegakaryocytic thrombocytopenia, due to receive a stem cell transplant. The chain joins TRBV5-1 to TRBJ2-2; 10 bases match TRBD1. CDR3 sequence reads: CASKTNAGTGDTGELFF. CDR3 DNA: TGCGCCAGCAAAACCAACGCCGGGACAGGGGACACCGGGGAGCTGTTTTTT.